This TCR beta chain was documented in a study of cytomegalovirus exposure and HLA in healthy donors. Study summary: Unique TCRs numbering around 85 million, obtained from HLA-typed donors, made up an early data release. Findings of the study overall: Most TCR sequences were seen very rarely across donors, but some public TCRs occurred in many. Being productive about 87% or about 30% of the time was typical of most TCR beta V segments in an earlier analysis.

CDR3 length: 11 amino acids. The V and J ends lost 5 bases and 6 bases respectively, with 8 bases between them. The V gene's germline CDR1 is LGHNA and CDR2 YNFKEQ. The PCR made use of 60 Vbeta and 13 Jbeta primers. Sequenced by immunoSEQ multiplex PCR; TCRdb stores in-frame clones only, minus some. The repertoire consists of over 85,000 clones, with 78% occurring once and the leading ten covering approximately 1.3%. Worth noting for this clone: Its antigen is not known.

The J gene is TRBJ2-7, the V gene TRBV4-2, with a possible D match to TRBD1 (6 bases). The sample comprised PBMCs. This TCR was sampled from a woman in her thirties in good health and CMV-seronegative. CDR3 nucleotides: TGTGCCAGCAGCTCAGGGGTCGAGCAGTACTTC. Its protein is CASSSGVEQYF.